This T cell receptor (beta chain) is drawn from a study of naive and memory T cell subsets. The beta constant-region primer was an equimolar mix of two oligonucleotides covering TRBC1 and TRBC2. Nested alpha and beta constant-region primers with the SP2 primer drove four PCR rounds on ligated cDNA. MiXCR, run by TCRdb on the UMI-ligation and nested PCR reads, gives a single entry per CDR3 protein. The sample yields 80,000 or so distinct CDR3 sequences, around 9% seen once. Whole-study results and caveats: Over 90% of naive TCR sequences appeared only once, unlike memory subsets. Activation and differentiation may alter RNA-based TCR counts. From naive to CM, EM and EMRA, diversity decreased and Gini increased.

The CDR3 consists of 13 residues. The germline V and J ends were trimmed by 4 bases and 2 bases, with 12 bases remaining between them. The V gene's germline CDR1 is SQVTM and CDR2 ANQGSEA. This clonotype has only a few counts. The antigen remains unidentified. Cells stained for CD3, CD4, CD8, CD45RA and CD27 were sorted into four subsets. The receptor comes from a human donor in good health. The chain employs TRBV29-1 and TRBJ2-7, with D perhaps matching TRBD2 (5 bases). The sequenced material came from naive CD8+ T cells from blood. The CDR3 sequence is CSVVSPGAYEQYF. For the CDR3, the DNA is TGCAGCGTTGTATCGCCCGGGGCCTACGAGCAGTACTTC.